This T cell receptor (beta chain) is from a study of vaccination effects on CD4 cells after COVID-19 (dated by TCRdb to between 2020 and 2023). Context from the whole study: To identify antigen-specific CD4+ T cell clonotypes by their expansion, the ViraFEST assay first stimulated PBMC with viral peptide pools and then applied TCR sequencing. Post-vaccine samples across the study were collected a median of 72 days after the second dose, with a range of 14 to 241. Some 2.2 million PBMC per well were cultured in IMDM with 5% human AB serum, 8 to 10 IU/ml IL-2 and gentamicin, plus 10 ug/ml peptides. The study compared SARS-CoV-2 spike-specific CD4+ TCR repertoires before and after mRNA vaccination in COVID-19 convalescent patients and infection-naive vaccine recipients. The full study included over 8 COVID-19 convalescent patients and a few SARS-CoV-2-naive healthy vaccine recipients. Cultures from other donors in the study were sequenced with the Oncomine TCR Beta short-read assay on an Illumina iSeq 100. The paper as a whole reports these results and caveats: The study was limited by a small number of convalescent patients, and early post-infection timepoints were lacking. Clones induced by infection and clones induced by vaccination both contracted markedly at late timepoints after vaccination, which fits with T cell responses waning over time. Among healthy vaccine recipients, nearly all vaccine-induced clones were SARS-CoV-2 mono-reactive, and just 1 of 255 was cross-reactive with common cold coronaviruses.

The CDR3 starts with the cysteine, ends with the phenylalanine, and has 14 residues. Only the CDR3 portion is preserved as DNA: 42 bases, with reading frame beginning at the first base. V is pared back by 4 bases and J by 0 bases, with 7 bases lying between the germline termini. The germline V gene (reference sequence) yields LGHDT for CDR1 and YNNKEL for CDR2. After roughly 11 days of culture, CD4+ T cells were isolated with the EasySep CD4+ T cell isolation kit. Two doses of either the BNT162b2 or the mRNA-1273 mRNA SARS-CoV-2 vaccine were administered to participants. The absence of prior SARS-CoV-2 infection in healthy vaccine recipients was confirmed by negative nucleocapsid antibodies before and after vaccination. Half of the culture medium was replaced with fresh IL-2-containing medium on days 3 and 7. Each peptide stimulation condition was cultured in triplicate wells unless otherwise noted. Using Ficoll-Paque Plus gradient centrifugation, PBMC were separated from whole blood and then either used fresh or cryopreserved at -140C. The QIAamp micro DNA kit was used to extract genomic DNA from the cultured CD4+ T cells.

The receptor library was made with the immunoSEQ multiplex PCR assay. DNA from the cultured, isolated CD4+ T cells was subjected to TCR beta CDR3 sequencing. The paper's processing steps were these. Non-productive TCR sequences were removed, reads were trimmed to the CDR3 region, and CDR3s of at least 7 amino acids were retained. The MANAFEST web app was used to identify antigen-specific clonotypes by comparing expansion in peptide wells with expansion in reference cultures. To be called positive, a clone needed expansion at FDR<0.05 compared with the reference and with all other wells, an odds ratio greater than 5, and a frequency greater than 0.1% in two replicate wells. A clonotype was called cross-reactive if it was significantly expanded both in SARS-CoV-2 spike wells and in at least one common cold coronavirus spike condition. CDR3 similarity was assessed by Levenshtein distance with the stringdist R package, and unrooted trees were built with ape in R 3.6.1. This immuneACCESS table, as held by TCRdb, lists in-frame sequences with V and J called but not all clones. Of the missing ones, under half trace to an unresolved V gene in checked studies; the others have no known cause. For V, J and clone size, that table is used; D and trimming come from the DNA. Within this sample are around 49,000 clones, with approximately 72% of them counted one time only. The ten largest clones represent about 10% of the sample.

To note about this clone: Which antigen it targets is not known. No base qualities exist here, and no much larger clone lies one base off it.

The chain is assembled from TRBV3-1 (or the pseudogene TRBV3-2) and TRBJ1-3; the D gene identity is not certain. The source material was CD4+ T cells from PBMCs cultured without peptide, sampled after COVID-19 vaccination. The TCR originated in a human donor who received a COVID-19 vaccine. The sequenced DNA is TGTGCCAGCAGCCTACAGATCTCTGGAAACACCATATATTTT. Its protein product is CASSLQISGNTIYF.